The present entry profiles one T cell receptor beta chain with its context. Its antigen is undetermined. The sample belongs to a study of response to subunit inactivated influenza vaccine. Overall study results and limits: Few additional T cells are recruited per seasonal influenza vaccination, authors suggested.

TCRdb analysed the RT-PCR reads with MiXCR anew, one entry per CDR3 protein. This sample yields hundreds of thousands of distinct CDR3 sequences, of which approximately 11% are seen a single time; approximately 11% belongs to the top ten. Losses at the gene ends were 4 bases for V and 4 bases for J; bases not matched to a gene: 8. The V gene's germline CDR1 is DFQATT and CDR2 SNEGSKA (reference sequence). CDR3 length: 14 residues. These data are also associated with another study on T cells expressing NK-cell markers. This second study notes: Synthesis of TCR beta cDNA relied on 5'RACE template switching carrying UMIs. Source material for TCR beta repertoires consisted of sorted CD3+CD56+NKG2C+, CD3+CD56+NKG2C- and CD3+CD56-NKG2C+ T cells. Several of the experiments relied on an anti-gamma-delta TCR antibody so that only alpha-beta TCR T cells were sorted. Leadership of the CD3+CD56-NKG2C+ fraction also belonged to these clonotypes in several donors.

The sample here was PBMCs from blood, taken on the day of vaccination. The source of this sequence is a man aged 50 to 59 who received an inactivated influenza vaccine. The rearrangement uses TRBV20-1 and TRBJ2-5, with 8 nucleotides matching TRBD2. The CDR3 bases are TGCAGTGCTACGCGGGGGGCTAGAACAGAGACCCAGTACTTC. Translating gives CSATRGARTETQYF.